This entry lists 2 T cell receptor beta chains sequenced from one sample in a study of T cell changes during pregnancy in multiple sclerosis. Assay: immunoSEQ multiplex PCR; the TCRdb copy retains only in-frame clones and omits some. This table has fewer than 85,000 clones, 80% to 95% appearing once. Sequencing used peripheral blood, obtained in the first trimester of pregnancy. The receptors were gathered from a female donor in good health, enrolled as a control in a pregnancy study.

The CDR3 reads CASSSGQGHEQYF. The DNA for the CDR3 is TGTGCCAGCAGCTCCGGACAGGGCCACGAGCAGTACTTC. The V and J genes are TRBV7-9 and TRBJ2-7; 8 positions agree with TRBD1. The CDR3 runs 13 residues. After removal of 4 bases from V and 5 bases from J, the junction contained 4 bases not matched to a gene. Germline V gives CDR1 SEHNR, CDR2 FQNEAQ (reference sequence).

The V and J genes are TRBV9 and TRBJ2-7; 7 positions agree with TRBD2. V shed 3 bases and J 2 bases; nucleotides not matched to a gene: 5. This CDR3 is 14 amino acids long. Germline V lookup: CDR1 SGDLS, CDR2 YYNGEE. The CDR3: CASSETGGAYEQYF. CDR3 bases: TGTGCCAGCAGCGAGACGGGGGGAGCCTACGAGCAGTACTTC. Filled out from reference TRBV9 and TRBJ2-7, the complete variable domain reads DSGVTQTPKHLITATGQRVTLRCSPRSGDLSVYWYQQSLDQGLQFLIQYYNGEERAKGNILERFSAQQFPDLHSELNLSSLELGDSALYFCASSETGGAYEQYFGPGTRLTVT.